The 20 T cell receptor beta chains given below trace back to one sample, sequenced in a study of blood T cell repertoires in COVID-19. Using immunoSEQ multiplex PCR, the repertoire was profiled, and TCRdb retains in-frame clones only, with some absent. The sample has 90,000 or so clones, about 90% seen once; the top ten hold approximately 7%. The source material was peripheral blood. All receptors come from a man aged 18 to 29 with COVID-19, enrolled during active disease.

This chain links TRBV7-9 with TRBJ1-5, with 7 bases aligning to TRBD1. V dropped 1 base and J dropped 7; count of bases not matched to a gene: 4. CDR3 length equals 14 residues. Germline CDR1 SEHNR, CDR2 FQNEAQ (reference sequence). The chain's CDR3 is CASSLGGRGQPQHF. Written as DNA, the CDR3 is TGTGCCAGCAGCTTAGGGGGCAGGGGGCAGCCCCAGCATTTT. Combining the CDR3 with reference TRBV7-9 and TRBJ1-5 gives the whole variable domain DTGVSQNPRHKITKRGQNVTFRCDPISEHNRLYWYRQTLGQGPEFLTYFQNEAQLEKSRLLSDRFSAERPKGSFSTLEIQRTEQGDSAMYLCASSLGGRGQPQHFGDGTRLSIL.

The genes are TRBV30 and TRBJ2-5; a weak D match, TRBD1 (6 bases). CDR1 GTSNPN and CDR2 SVGIG come from the germline V gene (reference sequence). This CDR3 region has 15 residues. V was cut by 0 bases and J by 4 bases, with 15 bases left in between. In nucleotides, the CDR3 is TGTGCCTGGAGTGTAGTGGCAGGGGCCTTAGAGACCCAGTACTTC. Amino acids: CAWSVVAGALETQYF. The whole variable domain, remainder taken from reference TRBV30 and TRBJ2-5, is SQTIHQWPATLVQPVGSPLSLECTVEGTSNPNLYWYRQAAGRGLQLLFYSVGIGQISSEVPQNLSASRPQDRQFILSSKKLLLSDSGFYLCAWSVVAGALETQYFGPGTRLLVL.

This clone has a single count. This chain connects TRBV30 to TRBJ2-7, with D possibly being TRBD1 (6 bases). The CDR3 contains 13 residues. Trimming pared 5 bases from V and 2 bases from J, leaving 13 bases between. Germline assignment: CDR1 GTSNPN and CDR2 SVGIG (reference sequence). The CDR3 sequence is CAWGRDTTYEQYF. CDR3 coding DNA: TGTGCCTGGGGCCGGGACACAACCTACGAGCAGTACTTC.

V is TRBV7-8 and J is TRBJ2-7; tentative D call: TRBD1 (5 bases). This CDR3 contains 15 residues. Trimming removed 0 bases from V and 3 bases from J, with 12 bases in between. Germline CDR1 SGHVS, CDR2 FQNEAQ. The CDR3, as DNA: TGTGCCAGCAGCTTAGCCTCCGGACACGGCTACGAGCAGTACTTC. As protein: CASSLASGHGYEQYF.

The chain combines TRBV30 with TRBJ2-7; 7 nucleotides line up with TRBD1. Looked up from germline, CDR1 is GTSNPN and CDR2 is SVGIG (reference sequence). The CDR3 length is 14 residues. V shed 2 bases, J shed 0 bases, and the junction held 4 bases outside the gene matches. The CDR3 nucleotides are TGTGCCTGGAGTTTCAGGGGGATCTCCTACGAGCAGTACTTC. Translating it yields CAWSFRGISYEQYF. Full variable domain (remainder filled in from reference TRBV30 and TRBJ2-7): SQTIHQWPATLVQPVGSPLSLECTVEGTSNPNLYWYRQAAGRGLQLLFYSVGIGQISSEVPQNLSASRPQDRQFILSSKKLLLSDSGFYLCAWSFRGISYEQYFGPGTRLTVT.

This rearrangement joins TRBV28 to TRBJ2-5; 9 bases map to TRBD1. CDR3 length: 20 residues. Germline CDR1 is MDHEN and CDR2 is SYDVKM. V lost 6 bases to trimming and J lost 1 base; unmatched junction nucleotides: 21. The CDR3 sequence is CASSTLWAVPDRGVQETQYF. Here the CDR3 DNA reads TGTGCCAGCAGCACACTATGGGCGGTACCGGACAGGGGAGTCCAAGAGACCCAGTACTTC.

This chain connects TRBV5-1 to TRBJ1-1; TRBD1 is a possible D gene (5 bases). The length of the CDR3 is 14 residues. The germline gives CDR1 SGHRS, CDR2 YFSETQ. V was cut by 4 bases and J by 2 bases, with 12 bases left in between. The CDR3 DNA is TGCGCCAGCAGCCCTCTCCAGGGAAACACTGAAGCTTTCTTT. It specifies CASSPLQGNTEAFF.

This chain uses TRBV28 with TRBJ2-7; 7 nucleotides match TRBD2. In germline, CDR1 is MDHEN, CDR2 SYDVKM. The CDR3 spans 16 residues. With V trimmed by 1 base and J by 9 bases, 15 bases remained unmatched. CDR3 DNA sequence: TGTGCCAGCAGTTTATCTTCGGGGACTACCTTTCTGAGGCAGTACTTC. It translates to CASSLSSGTTFLRQYF. Drawing the rest from reference TRBV28 and TRBJ2-7, the complete variable domain is DVKVTQSSRYLVKRTGEKVFLECVQDMDHENMFWYRQDPGLGLRLIYFSYDVKMKEKGDIPEGYSVSREKKERFSLILESASTNQTSMYLCASSLSSGTTFLRQYFGPGTRLTVT.

This clone has just one count. The gene calls are TRBV7-8 and TRBJ1-6; 9 positions match TRBD1. Looked up from germline, CDR1 is SGHVS and CDR2 is FQNEAQ. This CDR3 is 23 amino acids long. The V segment lost 5 bases and the J segment 2 bases; nucleotides outside the gene matches: 25. The CDR3, as DNA: TGTGCCAGCAGCCCGAGACTCGCGGGGGACAGGGATTTGGGGGCGGCCTATAATTCACCCCTCCACTTT. Translated: CASSPRLAGDRDLGAAYNSPLHF. The full variable domain, rest sourced from reference TRBV7-8 and TRBJ1-6, is GAGVSQSPRYKVAKRGQDVALRCDPISGHVSLFWYQQALGQGPEFLTYFQNEAQLDKSGLPSDRFFAERPEGSVSTLKIQRTQQEDSAVYLCASSPRLAGDRDLGAAYNSPLHFGNGTRLTVT.

The rearrangement joins TRBV9 to TRBJ2-3, with 9 bases matching TRBD2. CDR1 and CDR2 (germline): SGDLS, YYNGEE. This CDR3 comprises 16 residues. V lost 0 bases and J lost 5; bases outside the gene matches: 7. This chain's CDR3 is CASSVAGGRVGDTQYF. The CDR3 DNA is TGTGCCAGCAGCGTAGCTGGCGGGAGGGTTGGAGATACGCAGTATTTT.

The chain carries TRBV12-3 or TRBV12-4 and TRBJ2-7; D remains ambiguous. This CDR3 has 13 amino acids. Trimming left V 1 base short and J 1 base short, with 5 bases between. CDR3 sequence: CASSLGESYEQYF. In nucleotides, the CDR3 is TGTGCCAGCAGTTTAGGAGAATCCTACGAGCAGTACTTC.

The V and J genes are TRBV6-5 and TRBJ2-1, with 9 bases matching TRBD2. Germline trimming cut 6 bases from V and 8 bases from J; bases unmatched to any gene: 11. Germline-derived CDR1 and CDR2 are MNHEY and SVGAGI. This CDR3 is 15 amino acids long. The CDR3 DNA follows: TGTGCCAGCAGCCTGATGGCGGGAGGGCGAGATGAGCAGTTCTTC. Translated, it gives CASSLMAGGRDEQFF.

This chain joins TRBV24-1 and TRBJ1-2; perhaps TRBD1 as D (6 bases). The V gene's germline CDR1 is KGHDR and CDR2 SFDVKD. The ends were cut back, 6 bases at V and 4 bases at J, with 11 bases in the middle. There are 13 residues in the CDR3. CDR3 nucleotide sequence: TGTGCCACCAGTCGGACAGAATTCTATGGCTACACCTTC. Translation: CATSRTEFYGYTF.

The V gene is TRBV5-4, the J gene TRBJ2-2; 7 positions agree with TRBD2. In germline, CDR1 is SGHNT, CDR2 YYREEE (reference sequence). J was trimmed by 5 bases and V by 4 bases; bases with no gene match: 8. CDR3 length equals 15 residues. In DNA form, the CDR3 reads TGTGCCAGCAGCACCCAGCGGGGTGCGACCGGGGAGCTGTTTTTT. This translates into CASSTQRGATGELFF.

The V and J genes are TRBV6-1 and TRBJ2-7, with 8 bases identical to TRBD1. Germline lookup yields CDR1 MNHNS and CDR2 SASEGT. The CDR3 covers 17 residues. With 0 bases clipped from V and 5 bases from J, the junction kept 12 bases outside the gene matches. The CDR3 reads CASSEALWTGRMDEQYF. The CDR3 bases are TGTGCCAGCAGTGAAGCGCTTTGGACAGGGCGAATGGACGAGCAGTACTTC.

The chain couples TRBV5-4 to TRBJ1-1; unclear D gene. V dropped 0 bases and J dropped 10 bases, with 10 bases sitting between them. This CDR3 comprises 12 residues. Germline CDR1 is SGHNT and CDR2 is YYREEE (reference sequence). CDR3 protein: CASSLEARGAFF. The CDR3 region has the DNA TGTGCCAGCAGCTTGGAGGCCCGGGGAGCTTTCTTT.

A single count supports this clone. The chain has TRBV11-2 and TRBJ1-2; D may be TRBD1 (6 bases). V dropped 0 bases and J dropped 4 bases, with 12 bases sitting between them. Germline loops: CDR1 SGHAT, CDR2 FQNNGV. This CDR3 region has 15 residues. The CDR3 coding sequence is TGTGCCAGCAGCTTAGAAACAGGGAGGGTCTATGGCTACACCTTC. It specifies CASSLETGRVYGYTF.

This chain uses TRBV30 with TRBJ2-1; maybe TRBD2 (6 bases). The V end lost 5 bases, the J end lost 7 bases, and 12 bases lay between the germline ends. Germline loops: CDR1 GTSNPN, CDR2 SVGIG (reference sequence). The CDR3 spans 12 residues. The CDR3 is CAWAREWNEQFF. In DNA form, the CDR3 reads TGTGCCTGGGCGCGGGAATGGAATGAGCAGTTCTTC.

There are a few counts of this clone. The chain links TRBV11-2 to TRBJ2-7; 8 nucleotides agree with TRBD1. Germline CDR1 SGHAT, CDR2 FQNNGV. The CDR3 has 14 amino acids. The junction had 6 bases not matched to a gene; V was cut back by 5 bases and J by 3 bases. CDR3 in DNA: TGTGCCAGCAGCCCCCGGACAGGGAACTACGAGCAGTACTTC. Its protein product is CASSPRTGNYEQYF.

This clone was seen a single time. V is TRBV13 and J is TRBJ2-1; TRBD1 aligns across 9 bases. Germline CDR1 PRHDT, CDR2 FYEKMQ (reference sequence). The CDR3 covers 14 residues. V lost 8 bases and J lost 9; bases outside the gene matches: 11. CDR3 amino acids: CASLISGTGTEQFF. The CDR3 DNA sequence: TGTGCCAGCTTAATCTCGGGGACAGGGACTGAGCAGTTCTTC.